Listed below are T cell receptor beta chains from one sample, sequenced in a study of cytomegalovirus exposure and HLA in healthy donors. Sequencing was performed with immunoSEQ multiplex PCR; in TCRdb, only in-frame clones are kept and a portion is missing. This sample has some 120,000 clones, with roughly 75% found just once. Sequencing was carried out using PBMCs. Every receptor here comes from a woman aged 45-59 years in good health and CMV-seronegative. The CDR3 runs from the conserved cysteine through the conserved F or W. Fields, in order: CDR3 DNA, CDR3 protein, J gene, D gene, V gene, clone size. A D gene is named only where the DNA matches it firmly. Clone size appears in some rows only: once, few, many, or a class for an expanded clone.

CDR3 DNA: TGTGCCAGTTCCAGACTCTCCACAGGAAACACCATATATTTT; CDR3 protein: CASSRLSTGNTIYF; J gene: TRBJ1-3; D gene: NA; V gene: TRBV19; clone size: NA
CDR3 DNA: TGTGCCAGCAGTTCAAACAGGGGGCAAGGAAACATTCAGTACTTC; CDR3 protein: CASSSNRGQGNIQYF; J gene: TRBJ2-4; D gene: TRBD1; V gene: TRBV28; clone size: NA
CDR3 DNA: TGTGCCAGCAGCTGGGGGCCAGCCTACGAGCAGTACTTC; CDR3 protein: CASSWGPAYEQYF; J gene: TRBJ2-7; D gene: NA; V gene: TRBV7-8; clone size: few
CDR3 DNA: TGTGCCAGCAGCTCCCCCCATGGAGCGGGAGTCTACGAGCAGTACTTC; CDR3 protein: CASSSPHGAGVYEQYF; J gene: TRBJ2-7; D gene: TRBD2; V gene: TRBV11-2; clone size: NA
CDR3 DNA: TGTGCCAGCAGCTTATGGGCGGGTATGGAGACCCAGTACTTC; CDR3 protein: CASSLWAGMETQYF; J gene: TRBJ2-5; D gene: NA; V gene: TRBV7-3; clone size: NA
CDR3 DNA: TGTGCCAGCAGCCCCGGGACAGGGGCGATGCTAGCCTACGAGCAGTACTTC; CDR3 protein: CASSPGTGAMLAYEQYF; J gene: TRBJ2-7; D gene: TRBD1; V gene: TRBV5-6; clone size: once
CDR3 DNA: TGTGCCAGTAGGACAGGGGCGCCCACTGAAGCTTTCTTT; CDR3 protein: CASRTGAPTEAFF; J gene: TRBJ1-1; D gene: TRBD1; V gene: TRBV19; clone size: NA
CDR3 DNA: TGCGCCAGCAGCCCAGGGACTAGCGGGTTTATAGGATACGAGCAGTACTTC; CDR3 protein: CASSPGTSGFIGYEQYF; J gene: TRBJ2-7; D gene: TRBD2; V gene: TRBV4-1; clone size: NA
CDR3 DNA: TGTGCCAGCAGTGAAGGCCAATCTATCGGCTACACCTTC; CDR3 protein: CASSEGQSIGYTF; J gene: TRBJ1-2; D gene: NA; V gene: TRBV6-1; clone size: NA
CDR3 DNA: TGTGCCAATACAGGACGGAACTCTGGAAACACCATATATTTT; CDR3 protein: CANTGRNSGNTIYF; J gene: TRBJ1-3; D gene: NA; V gene: TRBV2; clone size: NA
CDR3 DNA: TGTGCCAGCGCCCGCGACAGGGAGGCCTACGAGCAGTACTTC; CDR3 protein: CASARDREAYEQYF; J gene: TRBJ2-7; D gene: NA; V gene: TRBV6-5; clone size: NA
CDR3 DNA: TGTGCCACCAGCTTTGGGACTAGCGGAGGGGAGCTGTTTTTT; CDR3 protein: CATSFGTSGGELFF; J gene: TRBJ2-2; D gene: TRBD2; V gene: TRBV15; clone size: NA
CDR3 DNA: TGCGCCAGCAGCCAAGAAGCGCGGGATGTATACGAGCAGTACTTC; CDR3 protein: CASSQEARDVYEQYF; J gene: TRBJ2-7; D gene: NA; V gene: TRBV4-3; clone size: few
CDR3 DNA: TGTGCCAGCTCACCACCGGAGGGCAATGAGCAGTTCTTC; CDR3 protein: CASSPPEGNEQFF; J gene: TRBJ2-1; D gene: NA; V gene: TRBV18; clone size: NA